These T cell receptor beta chains were read from a single sample in a study of blood T cells in healthy people across ages. TCRdb fed the 5' RACE reads into MiXCR, producing one record per CDR3 protein. The table lists some 640,000 distinct CDR3 sequences, around 49% of them singletons. The specimen sequenced was blood. The receptor set was obtained from a woman in her sixties or seventies in good health. CDR3s include the opening cysteine and the closing phenylalanine or tryptophan. The D gene is left open where the match is weak. Part of the rows lack a size; the others show once, few, many or a class for expanded clones.

TRBV5-1,NA,TRBJ2-5,TRBD2,TGCGCCAGCAGACGCAGCGGGACGCCCCCTAAAGAGACCCAGTACTTC,CASRRSGTPPKETQYF
TRBV20-1,few,TRBJ1-6,NA,TGCAGTGCTAGCGGACCCGTGGGTTCACCCCTCCACTTT,CSASGPVGSPLHF
TRBV7-2,few,TRBJ2-3,NA,TGTGCCAGCAGCCTTATAGGGCTTAGCACAGATACGCAGTATTTT,CASSLIGLSTDTQYF
TRBV10-3,many,TRBJ2-7,NA,TGTGCCATCAGCCAGGGGTTCTACGAGCAGTACTTC,CAISQGFYEQYF
TRBV7-3,NA,TRBJ2-5,TRBD2,TGTGCCAGCAGCCAACCTCTAGCGGGAGAGGAGACCCAGTACTTC,CASSQPLAGEETQYF
TRBV5-1,few,TRBJ1-2,NA,TGCGCCAGCAGCTTGGAGGCCAGTAACTATGGCTACACCTTC,CASSLEASNYGYTF
TRBV20-1,NA,TRBJ2-7,TRBD2,TGCAGTGCCCCACCTAGCGGGATGGGCGAGCAGTACTTC,CSAPPSGMGEQYF
TRBV15,NA,TRBJ2-3,TRBD2,TGTGCCACCACCCAAGGACTAGCGGGAGGAGGAGATACGCAGTATTTT,CATTQGLAGGGDTQYF
TRBV29-1,once,TRBJ2-5,TRBD1,TGCAGCGTTAACGGGCAGGGGGAAGGCAATGAGCAGTACTTC,CSVNGQGEGNEQYF
TRBV28,NA,TRBJ2-7,NA,TGTGCCAGCGCACTGACTGTAACCTACGAGCAGTACTTC,CASALTVTYEQYF
TRBV29-1,NA,TRBJ2-3,NA,TGCGGCGTTGAACCTCTCCTATTGAGCACAGATACGCAGTATTTT,CGVEPLLLSTDTQYF
TRBV29-1,NA,TRBJ2-3,NA,TGCAGCGTTGGGAGGTGGAGGACCCAGGGAGATACGCAGTATTTT,CSVGRWRTQGDTQYF
TRBV29-1,many,TRBJ2-7,NA,TGCAGCGTTTGGGGATCCTACGAGCAGTACTTC,CSVWGSYEQYF
TRBV6-1,NA,TRBJ2-7,TRBD1,TGTGCCAGCAGCGAATACAGGGGTCCCTACGAGCAGTACTTC,CASSEYRGPYEQYF
TRBV12-3/TRBV12-4,once,TRBJ1-4,NA,TGTGCCAGCTTTCAGGGGCCCGATGAAAAACTGTTTTTT,CASFQGPDEKLFF
TRBV20-1,NA,TRBJ2-7,NA,TGCAGTGCTAGAGTACCGACCCGCTACGAGCAGTACTTC,CSARVPTRYEQYF
TRBV27,few,TRBJ2-1,TRBD2,TGTGCCAGCAGAGGACTAGCGGGAGTCAGGAGCTCCTACAATGAGCAGTTCTTC,CASRGLAGVRSSYNEQFF
TRBV7-9,few,TRBJ2-5,TRBD1,TGTGCCAGCAGCTTCGGACAGGGTGTAGAGACCCAGTACTTC,CASSFGQGVETQYF
TRBV12-3/TRBV12-4,few,TRBJ2-7,NA,TGTGCCAGCAGTTTAAGGTTAGGTGGGCTGGGTATCAACGAGCAGTACTTC,CASSLRLGGLGINEQYF
TRBV20-1,few,TRBJ2-5,TRBD2,TGCAGTGCTAGGCTGCCGGGACTAGCGGGGACCCAGTACTTC,CSARLPGLAGTQYF
TRBV7-2,few,TRBJ2-5,NA,TGTGCCAGCAGCTTTTCCGCACAAGAGACCCAGTACTTC,CASSFSAQETQYF